This T cell receptor beta chain was identified during a study of T cells in Graves' hyperthyroidism and ophthalmopathy. Study in general: Any treatment followed the collection of peripheral blood at initial diagnosis.

Overall study findings and caveats: Blood held most thyroid clonotypes expanded above 0.001 frequency.

The CDR3 sequence is 14 residues long. Germline loops: CDR1 SGDLS, CDR2 YYNGEE. V lost 1 base, J lost 1 base, and 8 bases lay in between. Ophthalmopathy patients had moderate-to-severe active disease, CAS ≥3, NOSPECS ≥4, and disease duration under 3 months. This clonotype has more than one count but fewer than ten. Its antigen is not known. Amplified TCR beta CDR3 regions derived from RNA transcripts. The HTBI set primed first-round TCR CDR3 RT-PCR. TCRdb reprocessed the multiplex PCR reads via MiXCR and lists one record per CDR3 protein. The sample contains more than 350,000 distinct CDR3 sequences, over 12% of which appear only once.

Sequences were obtained from blood. This chain joins TRBV9 and TRBJ1-1, with D tentatively TRBD1 (5 bases). This TCR derives from a woman in her fifties or sixties with Graves' ophthalmopathy. The CDR3 DNA follows: TGTGCCAGCAGCGTACAGGGCAGGAACACTGAAGCTTTCTTT. It specifies CASSVQGRNTEAFF.